This entry concerns a single T cell receptor (beta chain). The target antigen is unknown. Here immunoSEQ multiplex PCR was the method, and the copy in TCRdb shows in-frame clones only, minus some. The data show about 15,000 clones, with approximately 69% seen just once and about 5.6% held by the top ten. This entry belongs to a study of tumor-infiltrating lymphocytes in localized non-small cell lung cancer. Study at large: Patients included smokers and never-smokers with various histologies, some sampled after neoadjuvant chemotherapy.

General observations from the study: IM1 and IM2 tumors showed no difference in T-cell fraction. TCRbeta sequencing showed higher T cell infiltration in tumors than uninvolved lung. Tumor T-cell fraction was not associated with recurrence-free survival.

V lost 2 bases and J lost 2, with 11 bases in between. The length of the CDR3 is 15 residues. The germline V gene encodes CDR1 MNHNY and CDR2 SVGAGI (reference sequence). Material for sequencing was lung tumor tissue. The receptor was derived from a human donor with non-small cell lung cancer. V is TRBV6-6 and J is TRBJ2-3; D possibly corresponds to TRBD2 (6 bases). The CDR3 nucleotides read TGTGCCAGCAGTTACATTGGAGGGATCACAGATACGCAGTATTTT. Translated, it gives CASSYIGGITDTQYF.